The text below deals with one T cell receptor beta chain. The antigen remains unidentified. PCR was performed a second time for about 6 to 11 cycles using a sample-barcoded 5' primer and a J-beta primer mix. Researchers report that a template-switch adaptor with 12 random nucleotides tagged each cDNA molecule. Via MiXCR, TCRdb re-called the 5' RACE reads, giving one row per CDR3 protein. This sample has about 1.7 million distinct CDR3 sequences, with over 25% found just once. Trimming took 1 base from V and 2 from J, leaving 10 bases between them. This CDR3 has 14 residues. Germline lookup yields CDR1 DFQATT and CDR2 SNEGSKA (reference sequence). This entry belongs to a study of blood T cells in healthy people across ages. Findings of the study overall: Diversity was higher, and naive CD4+ cells more numerous, in long-lived donors than in aged donors. Estimates drawn from one million T cells were deemed to understate diversity. Strong correlation was found linking TCR beta diversity to naive T cell percentage.

This chain connects TRBV20-1 to TRBJ2-3; possible D gene TRBD2, 5 bases. This sequence was found in a woman aged 30 to 39 in good health. Sequencing was performed on blood. CDR3 sequence (DNA): TGCAGTGCTAGAGGGGAGACGGTCACAGATACGCAGTATTTT. Translated: CSARGETVTDTQYF.